The clone carrying this T cell receptor (beta chain) counts as medium-sized by frequency. Germline V gene sequence: CDR1 LNHDA, CDR2 SQIVND (reference sequence). CDR3 size: 15 residues. TRB was amplified by touch-down multiplex PCR, primer pools A and B combined. TCRdb re-called the multiplex PCR reads and catalogs CDR3 proteins one per entry, DNA excluded. The specimen's table records about 6,000 distinct CDR3 sequences. This sample is drawn from a study of T cell clusters in autoimmune cytopenias. Background on the study: Per sample, median TRB depth was about 51,000 reads, yielding a median about 2,400 distinct clonotypes.

Each sample's input was 250 ng genomic DNA, some 38,000 genome equivalents. The sequencing input was peripheral blood. The sequence derives from a human donor with an autoimmune cytopenia or autoimmune hepatitis (not recorded which). J is TRBJ2-7 and V is TRBV19; TCRdb picks TRBD2, but there is no DNA to check that call. CDR3 residues: CASSIGSGPIYEQYF.